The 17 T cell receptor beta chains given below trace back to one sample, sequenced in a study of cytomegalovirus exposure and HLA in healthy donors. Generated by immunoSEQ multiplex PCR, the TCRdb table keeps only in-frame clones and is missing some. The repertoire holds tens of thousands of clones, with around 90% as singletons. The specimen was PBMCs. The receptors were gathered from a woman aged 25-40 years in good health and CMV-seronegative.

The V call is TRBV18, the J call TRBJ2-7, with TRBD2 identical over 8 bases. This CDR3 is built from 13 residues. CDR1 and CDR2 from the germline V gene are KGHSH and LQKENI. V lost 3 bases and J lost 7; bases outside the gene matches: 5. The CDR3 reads CASSPLGTREQYF. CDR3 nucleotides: TGTGCCAGCTCACCCCTAGGGACTAGGGAGCAGTACTTC.

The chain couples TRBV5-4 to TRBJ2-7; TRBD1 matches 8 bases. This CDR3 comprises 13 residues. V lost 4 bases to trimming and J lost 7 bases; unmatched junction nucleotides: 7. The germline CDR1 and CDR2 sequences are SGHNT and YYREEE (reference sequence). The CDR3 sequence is CASSQRQGREQYF. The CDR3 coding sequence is TGTGCCAGCAGCCAAAGACAGGGGAGGGAGCAGTACTTC.

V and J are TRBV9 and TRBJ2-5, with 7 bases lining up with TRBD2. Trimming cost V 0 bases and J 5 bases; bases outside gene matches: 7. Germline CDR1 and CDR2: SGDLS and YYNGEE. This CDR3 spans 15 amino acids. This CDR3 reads CASSVEAGPGETQYF. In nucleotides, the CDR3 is TGTGCCAGCAGCGTAGAAGCGGGACCAGGGGAGACCCAGTACTTC. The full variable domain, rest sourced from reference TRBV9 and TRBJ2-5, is DSGVTQTPKHLITATGQRVTLRCSPRSGDLSVYWYQQSLDQGLQFLIQYYNGEERAKGNILERFSAQQFPDLHSELNLSSLELGDSALYFCASSVEAGPGETQYFGPGTRLLVL.

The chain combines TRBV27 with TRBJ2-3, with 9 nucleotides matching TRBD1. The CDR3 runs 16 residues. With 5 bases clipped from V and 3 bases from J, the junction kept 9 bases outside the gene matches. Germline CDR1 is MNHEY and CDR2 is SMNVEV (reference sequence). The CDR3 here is CASSHTGGTGTDTQYF. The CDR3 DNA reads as TGTGCCAGCAGTCATACCGGAGGGACAGGGACAGATACGCAGTATTTT.

The CDR3 spells CASSPVGLGTSLYEQYF. In DNA form, the CDR3 reads TGTGCCAGCAGCCCCGTAGGGTTGGGGACTTCTTTATACGAGCAGTACTTC. The chain employs TRBV11-2 and TRBJ2-7; possible D gene TRBD2, 6 bases. Germline loops: CDR1 SGHAT, CDR2 FQNNGV. Deletions cut 5 bases from V and 4 bases from J, with 24 bases between. There are 17 residues in the CDR3. The full variable domain, its missing parts supplied by reference TRBV11-2 and TRBJ2-7, is EAGVAQSPRYKIIEKRQSVAFWCNPISGHATLYWYQQILGQGPKLLIQFQNNGVVDDSQLPKDRFSAERLKGVDSTLKIQPAKLEDSAVYLCASSPVGLGTSLYEQYFGPGTRLTVT.

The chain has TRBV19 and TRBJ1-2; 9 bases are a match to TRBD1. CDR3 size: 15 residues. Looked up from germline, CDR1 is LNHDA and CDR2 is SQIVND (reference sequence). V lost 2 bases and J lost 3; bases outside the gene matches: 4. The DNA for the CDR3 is TGTGCCAGTAGTATAACGACAGGGGGAGACTATGGCTACACCTTC. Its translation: CASSITTGGDYGYTF.

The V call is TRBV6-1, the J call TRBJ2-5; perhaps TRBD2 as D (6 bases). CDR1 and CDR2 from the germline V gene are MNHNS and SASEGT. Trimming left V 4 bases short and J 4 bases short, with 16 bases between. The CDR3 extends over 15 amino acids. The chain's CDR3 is CASSGTGARAETQYF. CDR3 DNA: TGTGCCAGCAGTGGTACGGGAGCGAGGGCAGAGACCCAGTACTTC.

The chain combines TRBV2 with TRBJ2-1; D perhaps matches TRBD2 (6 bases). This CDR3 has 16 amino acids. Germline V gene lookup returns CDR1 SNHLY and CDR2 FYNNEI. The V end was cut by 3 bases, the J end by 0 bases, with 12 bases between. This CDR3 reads CASSEPGASSYNEQFF. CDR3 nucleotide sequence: TGTGCCAGCAGTGAGCCGGGAGCGAGCTCCTACAATGAGCAGTTCTTC.

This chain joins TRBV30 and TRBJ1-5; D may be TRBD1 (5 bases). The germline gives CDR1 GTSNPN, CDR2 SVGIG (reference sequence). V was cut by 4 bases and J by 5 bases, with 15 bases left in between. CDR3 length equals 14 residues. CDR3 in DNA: TGTGCCTGGACCCCCCGGGGGGGGGATCAGCCCCAGCATTTT. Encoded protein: CAWTPRGGDQPQHF.

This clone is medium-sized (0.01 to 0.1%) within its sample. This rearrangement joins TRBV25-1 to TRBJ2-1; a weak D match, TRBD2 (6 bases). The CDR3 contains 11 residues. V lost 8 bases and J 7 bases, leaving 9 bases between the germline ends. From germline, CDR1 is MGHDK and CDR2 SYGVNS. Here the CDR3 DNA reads TGTGCCAGCGATGGAGGGAATGAGCAGTTCTTC. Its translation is CASDGGNEQFF.

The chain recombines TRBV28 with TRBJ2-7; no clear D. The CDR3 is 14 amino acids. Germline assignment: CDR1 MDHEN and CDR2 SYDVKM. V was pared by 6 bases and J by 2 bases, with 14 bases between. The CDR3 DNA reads TGTGCCAGCAGCTCGCATACGGTCACCTACGAGCAGTACTTC. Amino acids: CASSSHTVTYEQYF.

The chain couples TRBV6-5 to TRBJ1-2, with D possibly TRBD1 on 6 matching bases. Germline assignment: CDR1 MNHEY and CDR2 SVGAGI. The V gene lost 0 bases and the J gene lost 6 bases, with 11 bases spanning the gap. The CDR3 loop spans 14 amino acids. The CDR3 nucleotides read TGTGCCAGCAGTTACTCAGGCAGGGGCCATGGCTACACCTTC. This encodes CASSYSGRGHGYTF.

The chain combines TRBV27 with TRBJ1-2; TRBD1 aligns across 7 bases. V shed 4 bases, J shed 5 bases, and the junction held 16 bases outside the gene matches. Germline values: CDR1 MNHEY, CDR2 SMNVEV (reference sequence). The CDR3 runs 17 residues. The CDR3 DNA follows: TGTGCCAGCAGTTATGGTCGACAGGGAATCCCTTCTTATGGCTACACCTTC. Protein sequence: CASSYGRQGIPSYGYTF.

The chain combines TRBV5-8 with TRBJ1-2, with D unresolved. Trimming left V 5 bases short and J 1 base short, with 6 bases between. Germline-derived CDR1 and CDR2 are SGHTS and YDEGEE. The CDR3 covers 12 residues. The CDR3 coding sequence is TGTGCCAGCAGTATTATTAACTATGGCTACACCTTC. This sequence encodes CASSIINYGYTF. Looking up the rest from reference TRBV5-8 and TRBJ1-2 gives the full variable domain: EAGVTQSPTHLIKTRGQQATLRCSPISGHTSVYWYQQALGLGLQFLLWYDEGEERNRGNFPPRFSGRQFPNYSSELNVNALELEDSALYLCASSIINYGYTFGSGTRLTVV.

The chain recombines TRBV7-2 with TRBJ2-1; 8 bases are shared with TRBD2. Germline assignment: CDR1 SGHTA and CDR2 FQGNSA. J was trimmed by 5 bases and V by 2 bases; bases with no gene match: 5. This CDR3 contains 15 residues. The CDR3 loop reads CASSLMAGGDNEQFF. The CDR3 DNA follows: TGTGCCAGCAGCTTAATGGCGGGAGGTGACAATGAGCAGTTCTTC.

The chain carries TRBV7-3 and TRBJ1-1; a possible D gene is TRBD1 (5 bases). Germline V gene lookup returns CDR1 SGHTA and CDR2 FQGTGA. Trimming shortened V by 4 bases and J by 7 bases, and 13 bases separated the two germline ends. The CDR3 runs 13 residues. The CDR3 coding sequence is TGTGCCAGCAGCTCGACAGTTTCCGGTGAAGCTTTCTTT. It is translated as CASSSTVSGEAFF. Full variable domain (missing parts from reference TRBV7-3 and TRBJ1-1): GAGVSQTPSNKVTEKGKYVELRCDPISGHTALYWYRQSLGQGPEFLIYFQGTGAADDSGLPNDRFFAVRPEGSVSTLKIQRTERGDSAVYLCASSSTVSGEAFFGQGTRLTVV.

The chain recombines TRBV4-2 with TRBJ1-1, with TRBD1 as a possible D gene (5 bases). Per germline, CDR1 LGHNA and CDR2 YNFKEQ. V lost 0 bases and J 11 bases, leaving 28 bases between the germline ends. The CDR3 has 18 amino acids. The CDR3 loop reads CASSQDLGTSGGHRLAFF. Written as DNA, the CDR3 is TGTGCCAGCAGCCAAGATCTCGGGACTAGCGGGGGTCATCGTTTGGCTTTCTTT.